The sequence of this T cell receptor beta chain was determined in a study of beta chain features in type 1 diabetes. General study points: Any HLA-type effect on TCRB rearrangement remained unresolved here. Shortening of TCRB CDR3s, moderate but significant, appeared in all four CD4+ subsets of Type 1 diabetes patients.

The isolated RNA, all of it, was reverse transcribed, so expressed TCRB transcripts were what got sequenced. The study sequenced naive, central memory and regulatory T cell samples to an average of around 3.5 million reads. Sequencing was performed with immunoSEQ multiplex PCR; in TCRdb, only in-frame clones are kept and a portion is missing. There are around 280,000 clones in the sample; about 15% occur only once, and less than 0.02% lies in the top ten. Germline loops: CDR1 MDHEN, CDR2 SYDVKM. The CDR3 has 14 residues. Trimming shortened V by 5 bases and J by 1 base, and 8 bases separated the two germline ends. Only a few counts were recorded for this clone. Its antigen remains unidentified.

The receptor was derived from a man aged 18 to 30 with type 1 diabetes. Sequenced sample: naive CD4+ T cells from blood. V is TRBV28 and J is TRBJ2-2; D not certain. The chain's CDR3 is CASSRSGNTGELFF. CDR3 DNA sequence: TGTGCCAGCAGTCGCTCGGGGAACACCGGGGAGCTGTTTTTT.